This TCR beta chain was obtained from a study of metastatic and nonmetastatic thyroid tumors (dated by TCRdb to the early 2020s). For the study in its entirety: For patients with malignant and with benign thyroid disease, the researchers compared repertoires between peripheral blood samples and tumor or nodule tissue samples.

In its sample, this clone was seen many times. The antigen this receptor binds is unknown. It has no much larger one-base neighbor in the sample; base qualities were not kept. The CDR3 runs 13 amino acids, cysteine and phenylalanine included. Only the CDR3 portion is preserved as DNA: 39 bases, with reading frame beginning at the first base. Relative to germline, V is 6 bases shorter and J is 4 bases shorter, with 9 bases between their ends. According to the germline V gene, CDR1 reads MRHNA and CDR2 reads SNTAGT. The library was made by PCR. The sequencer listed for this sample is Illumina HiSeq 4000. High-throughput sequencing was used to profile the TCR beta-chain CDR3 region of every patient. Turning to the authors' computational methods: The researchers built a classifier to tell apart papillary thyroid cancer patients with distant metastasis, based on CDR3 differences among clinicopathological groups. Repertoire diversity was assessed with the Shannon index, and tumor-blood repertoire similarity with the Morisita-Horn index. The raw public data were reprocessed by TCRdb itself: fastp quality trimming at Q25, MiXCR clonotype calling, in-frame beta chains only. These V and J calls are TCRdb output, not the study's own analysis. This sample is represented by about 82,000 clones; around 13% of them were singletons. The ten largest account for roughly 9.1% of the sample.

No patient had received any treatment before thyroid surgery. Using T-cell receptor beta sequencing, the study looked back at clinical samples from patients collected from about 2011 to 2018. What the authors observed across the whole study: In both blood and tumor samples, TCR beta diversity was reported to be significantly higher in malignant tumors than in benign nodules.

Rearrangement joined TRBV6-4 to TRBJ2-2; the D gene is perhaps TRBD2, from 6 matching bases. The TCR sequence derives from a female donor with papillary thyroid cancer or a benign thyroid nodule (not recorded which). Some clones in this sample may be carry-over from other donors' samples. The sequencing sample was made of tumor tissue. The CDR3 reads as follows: CASSPEGTGELFF. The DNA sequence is TGTGCCAGCAGCCCGGAGGGCACCGGGGAGCTGTTTTTT.